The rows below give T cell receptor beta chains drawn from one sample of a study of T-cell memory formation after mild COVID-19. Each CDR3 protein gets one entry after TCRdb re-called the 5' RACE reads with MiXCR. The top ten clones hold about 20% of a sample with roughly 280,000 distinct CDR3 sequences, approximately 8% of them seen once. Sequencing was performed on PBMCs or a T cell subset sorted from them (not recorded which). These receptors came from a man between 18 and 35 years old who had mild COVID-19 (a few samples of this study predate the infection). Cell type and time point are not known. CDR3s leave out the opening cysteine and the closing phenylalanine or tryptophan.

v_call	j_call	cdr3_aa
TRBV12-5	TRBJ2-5	ASGLVGGETQY
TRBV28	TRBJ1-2	ASSPPAASRGYT
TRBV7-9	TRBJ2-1	ASSLPPIHNEQF
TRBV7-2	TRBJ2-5	ASSLAWTDRQETQY
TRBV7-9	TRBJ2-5	ASSLTGQTQETQY
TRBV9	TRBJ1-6	ASSVELDNSPLH
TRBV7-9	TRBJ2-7	ASSPTGPYEQY
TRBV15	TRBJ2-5	ATSRGTVQETQY
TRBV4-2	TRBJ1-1	ASSQDTRLSEAF
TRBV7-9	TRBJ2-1	ASTEGPSNEQF
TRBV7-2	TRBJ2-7	ASRGTGAREQY
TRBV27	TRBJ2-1	ASGPDRTVRNEQF
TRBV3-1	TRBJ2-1	ASSLGTFVKSQF
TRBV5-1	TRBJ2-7	ASSLDGTFYEQY
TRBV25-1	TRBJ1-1	ASSGRTEAF
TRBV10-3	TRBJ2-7	AIRRPVSYEQY
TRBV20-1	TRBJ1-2	SALTGGSNYGYT
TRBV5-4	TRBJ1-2	ASSITKAHGYT
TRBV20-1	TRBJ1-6	SAAAEVNSPLH